Listed here is a single T cell receptor (beta chain). This entry belongs to a study of blood T cell repertoires in COVID-19. Trimming left V 2 bases short and J 2 bases short, with 16 bases between. CDR1 and CDR2 (germline): MGHRA, YSYEKL. The CDR3 has 16 residues. Authors' methods: Reference gene primer amplification gave estimated nucleated cell counts. The table came from immunoSEQ multiplex PCR; TCRdb's copy has only in-frame clones and leaves some out. The V and J calls and clone size are taken from that table; D and trimming were inferred from the DNA. The data show 350,000 to 550,000 clones, 80% to 90% seen once.

This receptor was taken from a man aged 30 to 39 who had recovered from COVID-19. V usage is TRBV4-1 and J usage is TRBJ2-7; D is perhaps TRBD2 (6 bases). The sequenced sample consisted of PBMCs or T cells enriched from blood (not recorded which). CDR3 protein: CASSQSGTVETYEQYF. Written as DNA, the CDR3 is TGCGCCAGCAGCCAATCCGGGACTGTGGAAACCTACGAGCAGTACTTC.